This T cell receptor (beta chain) was recovered during a study of cytomegalovirus exposure and HLA in healthy donors. The PCR was carried out with 60 Vbeta primers and 13 Jbeta primers. TCRdb's table, derived via immunoSEQ multiplex PCR, lists solely in-frame clones and lacks some. The sample holds about 160,000 clones, 80% to 90% seen once. In germline, CDR1 is LGHNA, CDR2 YSLEER. V lost 0 bases and J lost 6, with 16 bases in between. This CDR3 is built from 16 residues. The clonotype was recovered from a woman aged 45-65 years in good health and CMV-seronegative. V gene TRBV4-3 combines with J gene TRBJ2-3; a weak D match, TRBD2 (7 bases). The specimen was PBMCs. The CDR3 sequence: CASSQDRGARGDTQYF. In DNA form, the CDR3 reads TGCGCCAGCAGCCAAGATCGGGGGGCTCGGGGGGATACGCAGTATTTT.